The TCR beta chain described here comes from a study of T cell responses to AZD1222 COVID-19 vaccine. Study-level findings and limits: Once two AZD1222 doses were given, Spike-specific TCR breadth and depth went up. The donor cohort was predominantly white British with a female majority, and clonal diversity may have been underestimated.

This clone showed up just once. The antigen remains undetermined. The V and J ends lost 0 bases and 6 bases, in that order; junction bases with no gene match: 10. Germline V gene lookup returns CDR1 LNHNV and CDR2 YYDKDF (reference sequence). CDR3 length: 16 residues. Data came from immunoSEQ multiplex PCR; TCRdb stores just in-frame clones and leaves some out. The sample includes some 80,000 clones, more than 70% seen only once; the top ten take 9% to 10%. The specimen was peripheral blood, collected 28 days after the second dose of the MenACWY control vaccine. The clonotype comes from an adult who received the MenACWY meningococcal vaccine as a control. The chain is built from TRBV15 and TRBJ1-2; 7 nucleotides align to TRBD1. The CDR3 protein is CATSRDLKGAPDGYTF. The CDR3 nucleotides are TGTGCCACCAGCAGAGATCTTAAGGGGGCGCCGGATGGCTACACCTTC.